This T cell receptor (beta chain) was profiled in a study of post-analysis software for immune sequencing data. Overall study: The disease courses covered relapsing-remitting, secondary progressive and progressive-relapsing multiple sclerosis. Study conclusions and caveats: Under the F measure, samples that were prepared in one batch clustered strongly together. TRBV5-6, TRBV5-1 and TRBV20-1 belonged to a set of roughly five TRBV segments that were more frequent in patients than controls.

Germline V gene data show CDR1 as ENHRY and CDR2 as SYGVKD. This CDR3 has 13 residues. V was clipped by 0 bases and J by 7 bases, with 9 bases between them. The table lists this clonotype with a few counts. The target antigen is unknown. Prepared libraries of TCR beta cDNA carried unique molecular identifiers. From the PCR reads, TCRdb called clonotypes with MiXCR, one entry per CDR3 protein. The sample lists fewer than 900,000 distinct CDR3 sequences; 46% were seen once. The sequence was obtained from a girl aged 5-17 years with multiple sclerosis. Sample: blood. The chain recombines TRBV10-3 with TRBJ1-2; no reliable D call. The CDR3 DNA reads as TGTGCCATCAGTGAGTCGCGAGTGGTTGGCTACACCTTC. It encodes CAISESRVVGYTF.